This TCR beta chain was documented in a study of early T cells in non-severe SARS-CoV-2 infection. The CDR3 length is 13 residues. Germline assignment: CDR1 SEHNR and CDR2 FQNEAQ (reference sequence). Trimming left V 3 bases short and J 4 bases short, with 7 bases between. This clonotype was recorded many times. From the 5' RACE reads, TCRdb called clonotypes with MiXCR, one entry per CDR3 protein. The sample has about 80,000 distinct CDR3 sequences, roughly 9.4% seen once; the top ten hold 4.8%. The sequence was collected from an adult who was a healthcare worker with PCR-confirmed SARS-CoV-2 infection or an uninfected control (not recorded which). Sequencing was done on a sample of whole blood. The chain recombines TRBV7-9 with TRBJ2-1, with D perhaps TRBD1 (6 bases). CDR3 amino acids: CASSLDRYNEQFF. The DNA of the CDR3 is TGTGCCAGCAGCTTGGACAGATACAATGAGCAGTTCTTC.